This T cell receptor beta chain was retrieved from a study of blood T cell repertoires in COVID-19. Study-level background: Acute-phase and convalescent COVID-19 samples originated in the United States, Italy and Spain. T cells, B-cell-depleted T cells, or PBMCs provided the cDNA or gDNA that served as material.

Germline CDR1 and CDR2: MDHEN and SYDVKM. V shed 8 bases, J shed 0 bases, and the junction held 4 bases outside the gene matches. The CDR3 is 14 residues long. Authors' analysis steps: By means of reference gene primer amplification, nucleated cell counts were estimated. The repertoire was sequenced with immunoSEQ multiplex PCR; TCRdb's copy has only in-frame clones and lacks some. That table gives V, J and clone size, and the DNA gave D and trimming. The repertoire holds 130,000 or so clones, with roughly 88% as singletons. The sample comprised peripheral blood. The chain recombines TRBV28 with TRBJ2-1; 7 bases match TRBD1. The TCR sequence derives from a man aged 60 to 69 with active or convalescent COVID-19. The CDR3 DNA reads as TGTGCCAGCGGAGGACAGGCCTCCTACAATGAGCAGTTCTTC. This sequence encodes CASGGQASYNEQFF.